This entry lists 18 T cell receptor beta chains sequenced from one sample in a study of monozygotic twins with inflammatory bowel disease. From its re-call of the 5' RACE reads, TCRdb lists each CDR3 protein once, without DNA. The table lists approximately 120,000 distinct CDR3 sequences, with approximately 13% in the top ten. Sequenced input: blood. These receptors all come from a human donor with ulcerative colitis or Crohn's disease, or a healthy co-twin of an affected twin (not recorded which).

The V call is TRBV6-4, the J call TRBJ2-3. Germline V lookup: CDR1 MRHNA, CDR2 SNTAGT. This CDR3 has 13 amino acids. The CDR3 here is CASSWTSTDTQYF.

CDR3 sequence reads: CAISADRGIETQYF. This chain joins TRBV10-3 and TRBJ2-5; TCRdb designates TRBD1, a call that cannot be tested without DNA. The CDR3 extends over 14 amino acids. CDR1 is ENHRY and CDR2 is SYGVKD in the germline V gene.

This sequence joins TRBV10-3 and TRBJ1-2; TCRdb reports TRBD1, a call that lacks DNA to check it against. The CDR3 loop spans 12 amino acids. CDR1 ENHRY and CDR2 SYGVKD come from the germline V gene. This chain's CDR3 is CAISGAGEGYTF.

The V gene is TRBV7-9, the J gene TRBJ2-7; checking the TCRdb D call of TRBD1 is not possible without DNA. In germline, CDR1 is SEHNR, CDR2 FQNEAQ (reference sequence). CDR3 length: 14 amino acids. The CDR3 loop is CASSLGTGVYEQYF.

The V gene is TRBV12-3 or TRBV12-4, the J gene TRBJ1-4. CDR3 size: 15 residues. CDR3 sequence reads: CASKEGTTTNEKLFF.

The V call is TRBV7-2, the J call TRBJ2-7; TCRdb's D gene call, TRBD2, goes unchecked for lack of DNA. Per germline, CDR1 SGHTA and CDR2 FQGNSA. This CDR3 spans 15 amino acids. CDR3 in amino acids: CASSLGGGAFYEQYF.

This chain joins TRBV6-5 and TRBJ1-5. The CDR3 extends over 13 amino acids. CDR1 is MNHEY and CDR2 is SVGAGI in the germline V gene. The CDR3 here is CASRVTLNQPQHF.

This chain's CDR3 is CSARDPMTAGGAYNEQFF. The genes are TRBV20-1 and TRBJ2-1; as DNA is missing, the TRBD2 call by TCRdb cannot be tested. The length of the CDR3 is 18 residues. The V gene's germline CDR1 is DFQATT and CDR2 SNEGSKA (reference sequence).

The rearrangement links TRBV20-1 to TRBJ2-1; with no DNA, the TCRdb D assignment of TRBD1 cannot be verified. The CDR3 covers 13 residues. Germline-derived CDR1 and CDR2 are DFQATT and SNEGSKA (reference sequence). CDR3 sequence reads: CSARGRGEWEQFF.

The chain joins TRBV20-1 to TRBJ2-1; TCRdb selects TRBD2, and the lack of DNA leaves this call unchecked. The germline V gene has CDR1 DFQATT and CDR2 SNEGSKA (reference sequence). CDR3 size: 15 residues. CDR3 loop: CSAPSGTSGSSEQFF.

The V call is TRBV15, the J call TRBJ1-5; the TCRdb D gene call, TRBD1, has no DNA to confirm it. CDR1 and CDR2 (germline): LNHNV, YYDKDF (reference sequence). The CDR3 sequence is 14 residues long. The CDR3: CATSSDRGLGPQHF.

The CDR3 region is CSVEGIARTDTQYF. This chain joins TRBV29-1 and TRBJ2-3; TCRdb indicates TRBD2, and absent DNA this call remains unverified. Germline V gene sequence: CDR1 SQVTM, CDR2 ANQGSEA. The CDR3 is made up of 14 amino acids.

The V call is TRBV18, the J call TRBJ1-5; TCRdb selects TRBD1, and the lack of DNA leaves this call unchecked. The CDR3 totals 17 residues. Looked up from germline, CDR1 is KGHSH and CDR2 is LQKENI. Here the CDR3 reads CASSPPGNTGGDQPQHF.

The genes are TRBV12-3 or TRBV12-4 and TRBJ1-1; TCRdb indicates TRBD1, and absent DNA this call remains unverified. The CDR3 spans 15 residues. CDR3 region: CASSLGQGANTEAFF.

V usage is TRBV5-6 and J usage is TRBJ1-5. Germline CDR1 and CDR2: SGHDT and YYEEEE. The length of the CDR3 is 15 residues. CDR3 sequence: CASSLTMDSNQPQHF.

The J gene is TRBJ1-1, the V gene TRBV5-6; TCRdb's assignment of TRBD1 cannot be checked, as there is no DNA. CDR3 length: 12 residues. Looked up from germline, CDR1 is SGHDT and CDR2 is YYEEEE. CDR3 protein: CASSNGGTEAFF.

The chain has TRBV6-2 or TRBV6-3 and TRBJ2-7; TCRdb's assignment of TRBD1 cannot be checked, as there is no DNA. Per germline, CDR1 MNHEY and CDR2 SVGEGT. This CDR3 region has 16 residues. CDR3 protein: CASSYGIPDSSYEQYF.

The genes are TRBV29-1 and TRBJ2-3; TCRdb's assignment of TRBD1 cannot be checked, as there is no DNA. CDR1 and CDR2 from the germline V gene are SQVTM and ANQGSEA. CDR3 length equals 14 residues. The CDR3 here is CSVPGQGVKDTQYF.